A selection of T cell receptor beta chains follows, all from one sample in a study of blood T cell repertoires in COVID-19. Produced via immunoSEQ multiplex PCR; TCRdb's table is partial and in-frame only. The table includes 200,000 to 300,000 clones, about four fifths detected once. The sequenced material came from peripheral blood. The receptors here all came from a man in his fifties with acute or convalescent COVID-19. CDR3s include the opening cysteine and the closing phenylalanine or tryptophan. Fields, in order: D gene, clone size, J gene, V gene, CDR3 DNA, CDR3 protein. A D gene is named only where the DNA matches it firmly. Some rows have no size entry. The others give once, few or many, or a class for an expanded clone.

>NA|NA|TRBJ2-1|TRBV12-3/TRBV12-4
TGTGCCAGCAGGGCTGGTGAGGATGAGCAGTTCTTC
CASRAGEDEQFF
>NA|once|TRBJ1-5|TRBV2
TGTGCCAGCAGTGAAGAGAACAGTAATCAGCCCCAGCATTTT
CASSEENSNQPQHF
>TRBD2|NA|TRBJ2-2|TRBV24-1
TGTGCCACCAGTGAGACTAGCGGGAGATTGTCCGGGGAGCTGTTTTTT
CATSETSGRLSGELFF
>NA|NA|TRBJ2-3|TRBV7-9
TGTGCCAGCAGCTTACTAAAGACAGCAGATACGCAGTATTTT
CASSLLKTADTQYF
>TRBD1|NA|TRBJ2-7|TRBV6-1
TGTGCCAGCAGTGAAGGGTCCGGGACAGGGCGAACCTACGAGCAGTACTTC
CASSEGSGTGRTYEQYF
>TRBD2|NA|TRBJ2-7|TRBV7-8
TGTGCCAGCAGTTTACCGGGACTAGCCGTCTACGAGCAGTACTTC
CASSLPGLAVYEQYF
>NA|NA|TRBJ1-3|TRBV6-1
TGTGCCAGCAGTGAAGGGGGAGGAGGAAACACCATATATTTT
CASSEGGGGNTIYF
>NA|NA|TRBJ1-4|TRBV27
TGTGCCAGCAGTTCGAGGAGGTCCTCCGCGGGATCTAATGAAAAACTGTTTTTT
CASSSRRSSAGSNEKLFF
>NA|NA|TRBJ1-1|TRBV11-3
TGTGCCAGCAGCTTCGGGGTTAAAGGCGACACTGAAGCTTTCTTT
CASSFGVKGDTEAFF
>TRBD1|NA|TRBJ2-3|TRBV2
TGTGCCAGCAGTGAAGGGACAGGGCTAGATACGCAGTATTTT
CASSEGTGLDTQYF
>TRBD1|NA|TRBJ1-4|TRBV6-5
TGTGCCAGCAGTCCCCAGGGGGCAACTAATGAAAAACTGTTTTTT
CASSPQGATNEKLFF
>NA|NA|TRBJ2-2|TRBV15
TGTGCCACCAGCAGAGATTCAGGGACCGGGGAGCTGTTTTTT
CATSRDSGTGELFF
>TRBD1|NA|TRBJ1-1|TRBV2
TGTGCCAGCAGGACCCAGGGGGCCATGAACACTGAAGCTTTCTTT
CASRTQGAMNTEAFF
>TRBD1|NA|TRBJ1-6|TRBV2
TGTGCCAGCAGTACTGGGACAGGGATTGCGAGGTCCTATAATTCACCCCTCCACTTT
CASSTGTGIARSYNSPLHF
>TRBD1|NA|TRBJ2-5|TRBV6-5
TGTGCCAGCAGTTACCTCACGGACAGGGGGAGGGAGACCCAGTACTTC
CASSYLTDRGRETQYF
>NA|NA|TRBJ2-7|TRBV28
TGTGCCAGCAGTTCGGGGCACAGGGGAGGAAGGTACGAGCAGTACTTC
CASSSGHRGGRYEQYF
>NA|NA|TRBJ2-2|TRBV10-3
TGTGCCATCAGTGGGAACGGGGTTGCGAACACCGGGGAGCTGTTTTTT
CAISGNGVANTGELFF
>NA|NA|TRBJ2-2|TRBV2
TGTGCCATCACTAGGTGGGCCGGGGAGCTGTTTTTT
CAITRWAGELFF
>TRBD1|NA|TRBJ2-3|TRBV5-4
TGTGCCAGCAGCTTGGCGGGGACAGGGCCTTTCGCAGATACGCAGTATTTT
CASSLAGTGPFADTQYF
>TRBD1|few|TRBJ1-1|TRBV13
TGTGCCAGCAGCGCCCACAGGGGGCACACTGAAGCTTTCTTT
CASSAHRGHTEAFF
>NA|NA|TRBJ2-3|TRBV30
TGTGCCTGGAGCAGGGACACAGATACGCAGTATTTT
CAWSRDTDTQYF
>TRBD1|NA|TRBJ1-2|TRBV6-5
TGTGCCAGCCAGGGGGCCGCACTCTATGGCTACACCTTC
CASQGAALYGYTF
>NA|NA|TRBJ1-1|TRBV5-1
TGCGCCAGCAGCTTGGAACATTTGAACACTGAAGCTTTCTTT
CASSLEHLNTEAFF
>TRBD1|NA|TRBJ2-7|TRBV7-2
TGTGCCAGCAGCTTAGGCGGACAGGGGTTCGAGCAGTACTTC
CASSLGGQGFEQYF
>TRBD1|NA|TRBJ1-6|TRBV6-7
TGTGCCAGCAGTAAGCGATTGGACAGGTTTTCAGATAATTCACCCCTCCACTTT
CASSKRLDRFSDNSPLHF
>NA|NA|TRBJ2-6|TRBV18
TGTGCCAGCTCACCATCAACAGGATTTTCGTCTAGGGCCAACGTCCTGACTTTC
CASSPSTGFSSRANVLTF
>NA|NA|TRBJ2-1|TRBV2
TGTGCCAGCAGGGAACGGGAGAGCTCCTACAATGAGCAGTTCTTC
CASRERESSYNEQFF
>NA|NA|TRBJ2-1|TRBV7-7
TGTGCTAGCAGCACAGGAGGGGGCGCGGGTCACAATGAGCAGTTCTTC
CASSTGGGAGHNEQFF
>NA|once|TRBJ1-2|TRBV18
TGTGCCAGCTCACCACCGACCCGGGGCTATGGCTACACCTTC
CASSPPTRGYGYTF
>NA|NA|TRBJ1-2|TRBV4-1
TGCGCCAGCAGCCAAGAACCAGGCGTAGGCTACACCTTC
CASSQEPGVGYTF
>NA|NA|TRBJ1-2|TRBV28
TGTGCCAGCAGGTTCCCGGGTGACTATGGCTACACCTTC
CASRFPGDYGYTF
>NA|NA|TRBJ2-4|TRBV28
TGTGCCAGCAGAGAAGGACAGAGCAAAAACATTCAGTACTTC
CASREGQSKNIQYF
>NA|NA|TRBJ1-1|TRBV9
TGTGCCAGCAGCGTAGACTGGAGGACTGAAGCTTTCTTT
CASSVDWRTEAFF
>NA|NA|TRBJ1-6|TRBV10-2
TGCGCCAGCAGTGAGGGGAGGGCATTCGGGTCACCCCTCCACTTT
CASSEGRAFGSPLHF
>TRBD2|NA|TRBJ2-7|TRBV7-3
TGTGCCAGCAGCTTAAGGGGCGGGGGTCGCTACGAGCAGTACTTC
CASSLRGGGRYEQYF
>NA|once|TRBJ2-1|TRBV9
TGTGCCAGCAGCGCCGAAGGGGGCTCCTACAATGAGCAGTTCTTC
CASSAEGGSYNEQFF
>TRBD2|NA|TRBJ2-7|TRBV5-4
TGTGCCAGCAGCTTGAAGGCCAGGGAGGGAGACGAGCAGTACTTC
CASSLKAREGDEQYF
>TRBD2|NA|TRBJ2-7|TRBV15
TGTGCCACCAGCATCCTAGCGGGATACTACGAGCAGTACTTC
CATSILAGYYEQYF
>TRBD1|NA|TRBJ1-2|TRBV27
TGTGCCAGCAGTTTAAGGGACAGGGGCCCAACTAACTATGGCTACACCTTC
CASSLRDRGPTNYGYTF
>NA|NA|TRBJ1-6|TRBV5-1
TGCGCCAGCAGCTTAAGTGGGTCAGGGGTGGGCAATTCACCCCTCCACTTT
CASSLSGSGVGNSPLHF